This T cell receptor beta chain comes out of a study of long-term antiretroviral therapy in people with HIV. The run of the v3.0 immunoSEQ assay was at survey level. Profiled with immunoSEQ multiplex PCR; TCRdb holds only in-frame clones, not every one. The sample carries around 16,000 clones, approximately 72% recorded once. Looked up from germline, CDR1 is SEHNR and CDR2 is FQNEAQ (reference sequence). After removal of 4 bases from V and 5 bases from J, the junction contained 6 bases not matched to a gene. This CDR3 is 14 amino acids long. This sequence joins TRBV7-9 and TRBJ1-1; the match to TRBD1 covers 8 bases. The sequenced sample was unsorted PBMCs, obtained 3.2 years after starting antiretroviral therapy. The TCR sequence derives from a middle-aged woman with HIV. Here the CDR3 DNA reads TGTGCCAGCAGCTCATCAACAGGGGGTACTGAAGCTTTCTTT. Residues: CASSSSTGGTEAFF.